The clone carrying this T cell receptor beta chain has more than one count but fewer than ten. Deletions cut 0 bases from V and 4 bases from J, with 12 bases between. Germline V gives CDR1 SGHTA, CDR2 FQGTGA. The CDR3 is 15 residues long. Amplification targeted TCR beta CDR3 regions from RNA transcripts. The TCR CDR3 first-round RT-PCR relied on the HTBI primer set. Using its own MiXCR run on the multiplex PCR reads, TCRdb lists one record per CDR3 protein. The sample records 600,000 to 750,000 distinct CDR3 sequences, about 18% being singletons. These data come from a study of T cells in Graves' hyperthyroidism and ophthalmopathy.

The sequencing input was blood. V and J are TRBV7-3 and TRBJ1-1; a possible D gene is TRBD1 (5 bases). The TCR was taken from a man aged 45 to 65 with Graves' hyperthyroidism. CDR3 amino acids: CASSLTFGRGTEAFF. The CDR3 DNA reads as TGTGCCAGCAGCTTAACGTTCGGGAGGGGCACTGAAGCTTTCTTT.